Sequencing of this T cell receptor beta chain was carried out in a study of regulatory T cells in long-lasting Graves disease. Study-wide results and caveats: For persistent Graves' patients, TCR diversity was lower than for newly diagnosed ones.

This clonotype occurred many times. Its antigen is not identified. The time point here: newly diagnosed GD, antithyroid drugs for less than 3 months. PBMC-derived RNA was used for the TCR library. In each case, Graves' disease was diagnosed per American Thyroid Association guidelines. Assembly of TCR beta libraries relied on iRepertoire HTBI primers together with Arm-PCR of CDR3 regions. From the multiplex PCR reads, TCRdb called clonotypes with MiXCR, one entry per CDR3 protein. The sample has just over 600,000 distinct CDR3 sequences, roughly 16% seen once; the top ten hold 15% to 20%. The CDR3 is made up of 15 amino acids. CDR1 is DFQATT and CDR2 is SNEGSKA in the germline V gene (reference sequence). V was shortened by 0 bases and J by 1 base, with 10 bases between the two germline ends. The data were also submitted as part of a second study, on T cells in Graves' hyperthyroidism and ophthalmopathy. That source reports: Absence of ophthalmopathy progression within 18 months defined stable Graves' hyperthyroidism.

This sequence joins TRBV20-1 and TRBJ1-5; the D is unclear. Here the sequenced sample was peripheral blood mononuclear cells (PBMCs), taken at new diagnosis, from a patient treated with antithyroid drugs. The TCR was taken from a woman aged 25-40 years with Graves disease. In nucleotides, the CDR3 is TGCAGTGCTAGAGACCAAAGGCGAAGCAATCAGCCCCAGCATTTT. Translating it yields CSARDQRRSNQPQHF.